This T cell receptor gamma chain is from a study of Vδ1+ human thymocytes. This clone was detected a few times. As yet, its antigen is unknown. V dropped 2 bases and J dropped 9; count of bases not matched to a gene: 3. CDR1 and CDR2 (germline): EGSNGY, YDSYNSKV. The CDR3 length is 12 residues. Between roughly 96% and 99.6% of sorted thymocytes were Vdelta1+. RNA was extracted from the cells and then reverse transcribed. Multiplex PCR used pooled V-gene forward primers and a constant-region reverse primer to amplify CDR3s. TCRdb repeated clone calling on the multiplex PCR reads with CATT. The sample consists of under 13,000 gamma-chain clones, roughly two fifths of them appearing once. Study-level results: In the thymus, TRG and TRD repertoires looked highly polyclonal with Gaussian CDR3 lengths. The authors advised highly purified populations and single-cell validation.

The TCR comes from a boy under three years old who had congenital heart surgery. V is TRGV2 and J is TRGJP1. The sample consisted of Vdelta1+ gamma-delta thymocytes from the thymus. Subset of the sample: FACS-sorted CD3+ TCRalphabeta- TCRVdelta1+ TCRVdelta2- thymocytes. The CDR3: CATWDARWFKIF. CDR3 coding DNA: TGTGCCACCTGGGACGCTCGTTGGTTCAAGATATTT.